A selection of T cell receptor beta chains follows, all from one sample in a study of T cell responses to AZD1222 COVID-19 vaccine. Data came from immunoSEQ multiplex PCR; TCRdb stores just in-frame clones and leaves some out. The table has 150,000 or so clones, about nine tenths seen once; the top ten hold 5%. The sequences come from peripheral blood, collected on day 0 of AZD1222 vaccination. The receptors were gathered from an adult in good health. Both conserved end residues are part of each CDR3. Each record gives: D gene, J gene, CDR3 length, clone size, V gene, CDR3 protein, CDR3 DNA. A D gene is named only where the DNA matches it firmly. Clone size is given for some rows only: seen once, a few or many times, or a class if the clone is expanded.

>.|TRBJ2-3|13|.|TRBV27
CASSLGSTDTQYF
TGTGCCAGCAGTTTAGGGTCGACAGATACGCAGTATTTT
>TRBD1|TRBJ2-1|10|.|TRBV29-1
CSVETGEEFF
TGCAGCGTTGAGACAGGGGAAGAGTTCTTC
>TRBD2|TRBJ2-1|17|.|TRBV4-2
CASSQIRTSGPGDEQFF
TGTGCCAGCAGCCAAATCCGGACTAGCGGGCCTGGGGATGAGCAGTTCTTC
>TRBD1|TRBJ1-6|19|.|TRBV28
CASSQPNRDSLFYNSPLHF
TGTGCCAGCAGCCAACCGAACCGGGACAGCCTTTTTTATAATTCACCCCTCCACTTT
>.|TRBJ2-1|14|.|TRBV28
CASSLEPTTNEQFF
TGTGCCAGCAGTTTAGAACCAACTACAAATGAGCAGTTCTTC
>.|TRBJ2-2|16|.|TRBV19
CASSTVVSKNTGELFF
TGTGCCAGTAGCACCGTCGTTTCCAAGAACACCGGGGAGCTGTTTTTT
>.|TRBJ1-2|14|few|TRBV6-5
CASSLLGITDGYTF
TGTGCCAGCTCCCTACTGGGGATAACGGATGGCTACACCTTC
>.|TRBJ2-7|13|.|TRBV28
CASSSVKSYEQYF
TGTGCCAGCAGTTCCGTAAAGTCCTACGAGCAGTACTTC
>.|TRBJ2-7|12|.|TRBV13
CASSSSPHEQYF
TGTGCCAGCAGCTCGAGCCCGCATGAGCAGTACTTC
>.|TRBJ2-1|15|.|TRBV5-1
CASSLGGTTYNEQFF
TGCGCCAGCAGCTTGGGGGGGACCACCTACAATGAGCAGTTCTTC
>TRBD1|TRBJ2-7|15|.|TRBV15
CATSRDRDRGGEQYF
TGTGCCACCAGCAGAGACAGGGACAGGGGGGGCGAGCAGTACTTC
>.|TRBJ2-5|14|.|TRBV7-7
CASSPGHSRETQYF
TGTGCTAGCAGCCCCGGACATAGCCGAGAGACCCAGTACTTC
>TRBD2|TRBJ2-1|16|.|TRBV24-1
CATSDSTSGRGNEQFF
TGTGCCACCAGTGACTCGACTAGCGGGAGAGGGAATGAGCAGTTCTTC
>TRBD1|TRBJ1-1|19|few|TRBV18
CASSPRRQGAIGMNTEAFF
TGTGCCAGCTCCCCCCGCCGGCAGGGGGCGATTGGAATGAACACTGAAGCTTTCTTT
>TRBD2|TRBJ2-7|12|.|TRBV3-1/TRBV3-2
CASSLSGGEQYF
TGTGCCAGCAGCCTCTCGGGAGGAGAGCAGTACTTC
>.|TRBJ1-3|15|.|TRBV5-1
CASSLDPHSGNTIYF
TGCGCCAGCAGCTTAGACCCACACTCTGGAAACACCATATATTTT
>.|TRBJ1-4|14|once|TRBV6-2/TRBV6-3
CASSWQATNEKLFF
TGTGCCAGCAGTTGGCAAGCAACTAATGAAAAACTGTTTTTT